The clone carrying this T cell receptor beta chain was detected only once. The sample is drawn from a study of response to subunit inactivated influenza vaccine. A single record per CDR3 protein comes from TCRdb applying MiXCR to the RT-PCR reads. This table has around 470,000 distinct CDR3 sequences, approximately 7.7% appearing once. Germline assignment: CDR1 LGHNA and CDR2 YNFKEQ. The CDR3 has 15 residues. The V segment lost 4 bases and the J segment 2 bases; nucleotides outside the gene matches: 7. The sequence was collected from a man aged 50 to 69 who received an inactivated influenza vaccine. The chain has TRBV4-2 and TRBJ2-5; 7 nucleotides line up with TRBD2. The sample in question was PBMCs from blood, obtained around 25 months after vaccination. The DNA of the CDR3 is TGTGCCAGCAGCCCCGCCGGGACTACTCAAGAGACCCAGTACTTC. It specifies CASSPAGTTQETQYF.